This paragraph reports one TCR beta chain. The antigen remains unidentified. Tagging with unique molecular identifiers was a feature of the TCR beta cDNA libraries. Each CDR3 protein is one row after TCRdb ran MiXCR on the PCR reads. The sample lists about 620,000 distinct CDR3 sequences; roughly 45% were seen once. This CDR3 is 16 amino acids long. The germline V and J ends were trimmed by 1 base and 4 bases, with 16 bases remaining between them. Germline loops: CDR1 SGHAT, CDR2 FQNNGV. This sample stems from a study of post-analysis software for immune sequencing data. Study as a whole: In terms of disease course, relapsing-remitting, secondary progressive and progressive-relapsing multiple sclerosis were included.

Findings of the study overall: Multiple sclerosis patients showed significantly lower normalized Chao1 diversity than controls did. Elevated frequency relative to controls characterized roughly five TRBV segments in patients, TRBV5-6, TRBV5-1 and TRBV20-1 among them.

Sequences were obtained from blood. The sequence came from a girl aged 10-17 years with multiple sclerosis. This chain connects TRBV11-2 to TRBJ1-2; D might be TRBD1 (5 bases). CDR3 DNA: TGTGCCAGCAGCTTAGCCGGTGGACAAACAACCTATGGCTACACCTTC. Its translation is CASSLAGGQTTYGYTF.